A single sample gave rise to the 17 T cell receptor beta chains below, sequenced in a study of cytomegalovirus exposure and HLA in healthy donors. PCR employed 60 Vbeta and 13 Jbeta primers. This table comes from immunoSEQ multiplex PCR, and its TCRdb copy is limited to in-frame clones, with some not included. The data contain more than 85,000 clones, over 65% of them singletons. Sample: PBMCs. Receptors originate from a man aged 35-49 years in good health and CMV-seronegative.

The V gene is TRBV6-5, the J gene TRBJ2-3; perhaps TRBD2 as D (5 bases). CDR3 length equals 13 residues. With 6 bases removed from V and 6 bases from J, the gap between germline ends came to 13 bases. CDR1 is MNHEY and CDR2 is SVGAGI in the germline V gene. The CDR3 coding sequence is TGTGCCAGCAGCCAATTTAGGACTGATACGCAGTATTTT. Translated: CASSQFRTDTQYF.

This clone came up a few times. The gene calls are TRBV7-6 and TRBJ1-6; 7 bases map to TRBD1. Germline assignment: CDR1 SGHVS and CDR2 FNYEAQ. V lost 1 base and J lost 3; bases outside the gene matches: 6. CDR3 length equals 17 residues. The CDR3 spells CASSLGAGGVYNSPLHF. In DNA, the CDR3 is TGTGCCAGCAGCTTAGGGGCAGGGGGTGTCTATAATTCACCCCTCCACTTT.

The genes are TRBV7-9 and TRBJ2-6, with D perhaps matching TRBD2 (5 bases). Germline V gene data show CDR1 as SEHNR and CDR2 as FQNEAQ (reference sequence). This CDR3 is 19 amino acids long. The V gene lost 4 bases and the J gene lost 4 bases, with 23 bases spanning the gap. The CDR3, as DNA: TGTGCCAGCAGCTCGACCTGGGGAGAAGTCAAGTCCGGGGCCAACGTCCTGACTTTC. Translating gives CASSSTWGEVKSGANVLTF.

The genes are TRBV25-1 and TRBJ2-1, with 7 bases identical to TRBD1. CDR1 is MGHDK and CDR2 is SYGVNS in the germline V gene. V lost 5 bases, J lost 5 bases, and 9 bases stayed unmatched. This CDR3 spans 15 amino acids. The CDR3 DNA reads TGTGCCAGCAGTCAAAACAGGGGCTGGAACAATGAGCAGTTCTTC. This translates into CASSQNRGWNNEQFF. Full variable domain (missing parts from reference TRBV25-1 and TRBJ2-1): EADIYQTPRYLVIGTGKKITLECSQTMGHDKMYWYQQDPGMELHLIHYSYGVNSTEKGDLSSESTVSRIRTEHFPLTLESARPSHTSQYLCASSQNRGWNNEQFFGPGTRLTVL.

For this clone: A read error may account for a junction end that differs from germline. The sample has other DNA sequences that encode this CDR3 too. The chain carries TRBV7-9 and TRBJ1-6; 9 bases fit TRBD1. CDR3 length equals 16 residues. CDR1 and CDR2 (germline): SEHNR, FQNEAQ (reference sequence). This CDR3 reads CASSRMDRGYNSPLHF. The CDR3 nucleotides are TGTGCCAGCAGCCGGATGGACAGGGGATATAATTCCCCCCTCCACTTT.

The V call is TRBV5-1, the J call TRBJ1-2; D is uncertain. The CDR3 extends over 12 amino acids. Germline loops: CDR1 SGHRS, CDR2 YFSETQ. V gave up 3 bases and J gave up 5 bases, with 8 bases separating them. The CDR3: CASSSTEYGYTF. The DNA of the CDR3 is TGCGCCAGCAGCTCAACCGAGTATGGCTACACCTTC.

The rearrangement links TRBV27 to TRBJ1-4; TRBD1 agrees at 8 bases. The CDR3 is made up of 15 amino acids. Trimming cost V 6 bases and J 8 bases; bases outside gene matches: 11. Germline-derived CDR1 and CDR2 are MNHEY and SMNVEV (reference sequence). CDR3 loop: CASSFIQGAGEKLFF. CDR3 sequence (DNA): TGTGCCAGCAGCTTCATCCAGGGGGCCGGCGAAAAACTGTTTTTT.

The rearrangement uses TRBV30 and TRBJ2-7; TRBD1 agrees at 9 bases. V lost 2 bases and J lost 10; bases outside the gene matches: 9. This CDR3 comprises 13 residues. Per the germline V gene, CDR1 is GTSNPN and CDR2 is SVGIG (reference sequence). This chain's CDR3 is CAWSFPGTGRQYF. CDR3 nucleotides: TGTGCCTGGAGTTTCCCCGGGACAGGGAGACAGTACTTC.

The chain has TRBV5-1 and TRBJ1-1; D unclear. The CDR3 extends over 14 amino acids. V was clipped by 7 bases and J by 3 bases, with 16 bases between them. The germline CDR1 and CDR2 sequences are SGHRS and YFSETQ. CDR3 coding DNA: TGCGCCAGCGGATCGGGGTTTTGGGACACTGAAGCTTTCTTT. It is translated as CASGSGFWDTEAFF.

The chain couples TRBV10-3 to TRBJ1-4; 7 bases match TRBD1. This CDR3 is 13 amino acids long. CDR1 and CDR2 from the germline V gene are ENHRY and SYGVKD. J was trimmed by 5 bases and V by 4 bases; bases with no gene match: 1. The CDR3 is CAISGGQNEKLFF. In nucleotides, the CDR3 is TGTGCCATCAGTGGGGGACAGAATGAAAAACTGTTTTTT.

The chain carries TRBV20-1 and TRBJ1-1; D may be TRBD1 (5 bases). V was pared by 3 bases and J by 7 bases, with 9 bases between. The CDR3 length is 11 residues. Germline CDR1 is DFQATT and CDR2 is SNEGSKA (reference sequence). CDR3 loop: CSARGTCEAFF. In DNA form, the CDR3 reads TGCAGTGCTAGGGGGACTTGTGAAGCTTTCTTT.

The rearrangement joins TRBV6-6 to TRBJ1-1; no definite D call. CDR1 MNHNY and CDR2 SVGAGI come from the germline V gene (reference sequence). Trimming left V 1 base short and J 4 bases short, with 13 bases between. There are 15 residues in the CDR3. CDR3 region: CASSYLQVERTEAFF. The CDR3 bases are TGTGCCAGCAGTTACTTGCAGGTCGAACGCACTGAAGCTTTCTTT.

This chain links TRBV19 with TRBJ1-4; D might be TRBD1 (5 bases). The length of the CDR3 is 15 residues. Between the trimmed V and J ends, which lost 5 bases and 1 base, there was a span of 11 bases. Germline V gene lookup returns CDR1 LNHDA and CDR2 SQIVND (reference sequence). CDR3 nucleotide sequence: TGTGCCAGTAGTTCCTCCAGGGTAACTAATGAAAAACTGTTTTTT. Encoded protein: CASSSSRVTNEKLFF.

The CDR3 DNA sequence: TGCGCCAGCAGCCCTTCTCCGACAGGGGTCTATGGCTACACCTTC. It codes for CASSPSPTGVYGYTF. The rearrangement links TRBV4-1 to TRBJ1-2, with TRBD1 matching 8 bases. Germline V lookup: CDR1 MGHRA, CDR2 YSYEKL. This CDR3 is built from 15 residues. V shed 4 bases, J shed 4 bases, and the junction held 8 bases outside the gene matches.

The chain recombines TRBV7-2 with TRBJ2-7; D unresolved. CDR1 and CDR2 from the germline V gene are SGHTA and FQGNSA. This CDR3 is 11 amino acids long. Trimming took off 2 bases at V and 5 bases at J, with 4 bases between the two ends. The CDR3 nucleotides read TGTGCCAGCAGCTTATCCAACGAGCAGTACTTC. It codes for CASSLSNEQYF.

In DNA, the CDR3 is TGCGCCAGCAGCCAAGTGGCGGGGGCCCGAGACTATGGCTACACCTTC. It codes for CASSQVAGARDYGYTF. The chain uses TRBV4-3 and TRBJ1-2, with a weak D call TRBD1 (6 bases). V was cut by 1 base and J by 3 bases, with 15 bases left in between. The germline V gene has CDR1 LGHNA and CDR2 YSLEER. The CDR3 is 16 residues long.

The sample holds a few counts of this clone. The chain is built from TRBV5-1 and TRBJ1-1; 8 bases match TRBD1. There are 13 residues in the CDR3. The ends lost 4 bases at V and 4 bases at J; junction bases unmatched: 3. Germline assignment: CDR1 SGHRS and CDR2 YFSETQ. CDR3 loop: CASSNTGGTEAFF. CDR3 DNA: TGCGCCAGCAGCAACACAGGGGGCACTGAAGCTTTCTTT.